The rows below give T cell receptor beta chains drawn from one sample of a study of circulating CD8 cells and anti-PD-1 response in melanoma. TCRdb processed the reads anew with MiXCR; each CDR3 protein has one entry. This sample yields just under 450 distinct CDR3 sequences, of which 6.5% to 8.5% are seen a single time; 16% belongs to the top ten. The sample in question was CD8+ T cells from PBMCs, obtained at baseline or after one month of anti-PD-1 therapy (not recorded which). These receptors were taken from a human donor with melanoma. Both conserved end residues are part of each CDR3. Fields, in order: D gene, V gene, J gene, clone size, CDR3 DNA, CDR3 protein. A D gene is named only where the DNA matches it firmly. Not all rows give a size; the values are once, few, many and, for expanded clones, a class.

d_gene: TRBD2
v_gene: TRBV7-2
j_gene: TRBJ2-5
abundance: large
CDR3nt: TGTGCCAGCAGCTTAGAGCCTAGCGGGGGTCCCTCGGAGACCCAGTACTTC
CDR3aa: CASSLEPSGGPSETQYF

d_gene: .
v_gene: TRBV6-4
j_gene: TRBJ1-1
abundance: large
CDR3nt: TGTGCCAGCAGTGACTCGAGCAGGGATGGGGCCACTGAAGCTTTCTTT
CDR3aa: CASSDSSRDGATEAFF

d_gene: .
v_gene: TRBV6-4
j_gene: TRBJ2-3
abundance: large
CDR3nt: TGTGCCAGCAGTGATGGAGAGGGCGGCACAGATACGCAGTATTTT
CDR3aa: CASSDGEGGTDTQYF

d_gene: .
v_gene: TRBV27
j_gene: TRBJ2-2
abundance: large
CDR3nt: TGTGCCAGCAGTTTACGGGATGGGGCTGACCACACCGGGGAGCTGTTTTTT
CDR3aa: CASSLRDGADHTGELFF

d_gene: TRBD2
v_gene: TRBV7-3
j_gene: TRBJ2-3
abundance: large
CDR3nt: TGTGCCAGCAGCTTAGGACTAGTGGTTAAGGATACGCAGTATTTT
CDR3aa: CASSLGLVVKDTQYF

d_gene: .
v_gene: TRBV12-3/TRBV12-4
j_gene: TRBJ2-3
abundance: large
CDR3nt: TGTGCCAGCAGTAGTATCGGGGCCAGTTGGGGCACAGATACGCAGTATTTT
CDR3aa: CASSSIGASWGTDTQYF

d_gene: TRBD1
v_gene: TRBV5-6
j_gene: TRBJ2-7
abundance: medium-sized
CDR3nt: TGTGCCAGCAGCTTGGGGGACAGTAGCTCCTACGAGCAGTACTTC
CDR3aa: CASSLGDSSSYEQYF

d_gene: .
v_gene: TRBV2
j_gene: TRBJ2-3
abundance: large
CDR3nt: TGTGCCAGCAAGGGGGGATTCACAGATACGCAGTATTTT
CDR3aa: CASKGGFTDTQYF

d_gene: .
v_gene: TRBV7-8
j_gene: TRBJ2-3
abundance: large
CDR3nt: TGTGCCAGCAGCTTCCCGGGACACTCTAGCACAGATACGCAGTATTTT
CDR3aa: CASSFPGHSSTDTQYF

d_gene: .
v_gene: TRBV19
j_gene: TRBJ2-1
abundance: large
CDR3nt: TGTGCCAGTAGCCTCCAGATAGCATCCGTGGGGCATGAGCAGTTCTTC
CDR3aa: CASSLQIASVGHEQFF

d_gene: TRBD1
v_gene: TRBV19
j_gene: TRBJ2-7
abundance: medium-sized
CDR3nt: TGTGCCAGTAGTCACGGGACAGGGGGCTACGAGCAGTACTTC
CDR3aa: CASSHGTGGYEQYF

d_gene: .
v_gene: TRBV25-1
j_gene: TRBJ2-7
abundance: large
CDR3nt: TGTGCCAGCAGTGACATCTCTGACTACGAGCAGTACTTC
CDR3aa: CASSDISDYEQYF

d_gene: .
v_gene: TRBV12-5
j_gene: TRBJ1-6
abundance: large
CDR3nt: TGTGCTGGACCGGGCCCGACGGATTCACCCCTCCACTTT
CDR3aa: CAGPGPTDSPLHF

d_gene: .
v_gene: TRBV7-9
j_gene: TRBJ2-7
abundance: large
CDR3nt: TGTGCCAGCAGCTCCACGCCCGGGGTAGGGCAGTACTTC
CDR3aa: CASSSTPGVGQYF

d_gene: TRBD2
v_gene: TRBV24-1
j_gene: TRBJ2-1
abundance: large
CDR3nt: TGTGCCACCAGTGAGTCGACCGGACTAGCGGGAGTTGTGGATGAGCAGTTCTTC
CDR3aa: CATSESTGLAGVVDEQFF

d_gene: .
v_gene: TRBV19
j_gene: TRBJ1-1
abundance: medium-sized
CDR3nt: TGTGCCAGTAGTATATGGGGACAAACCGAAGCTTTCTTT
CDR3aa: CASSIWGQTEAFF

d_gene: .
v_gene: TRBV7-2
j_gene: TRBJ2-5
abundance: medium-sized
CDR3nt: TGTGCCAGCAGCCCGTGGGGGCAAGAGACCCAGTACTTC
CDR3aa: CASSPWGQETQYF

d_gene: TRBD1
v_gene: TRBV11-2
j_gene: TRBJ2-7
abundance: large
CDR3nt: TGTGCCAGCAGCTCTGAAGACAGGGGGCTAAACGAGCAGTACTTC
CDR3aa: CASSSEDRGLNEQYF

d_gene: TRBD2
v_gene: TRBV28
j_gene: TRBJ2-1
abundance: medium-sized
CDR3nt: TGTGCCAGCATGGCGGGAGGGGAGGTGAATGAGCAGTTCTTC
CDR3aa: CASMAGGEVNEQFF

d_gene: .
v_gene: TRBV13
j_gene: TRBJ2-1
abundance: large
CDR3nt: TGTGCCAGCAGCTTTTACCACCCAAATGAGCAGTTCTTC
CDR3aa: CASSFYHPNEQFF

d_gene: .
v_gene: TRBV29-1
j_gene: TRBJ2-7
abundance: large
CDR3nt: TGCAGCGTTGAGGCCGTGGGGGACGGGCTTCTATACGAGCAGTACTTC
CDR3aa: CSVEAVGDGLLYEQYF

d_gene: TRBD2
v_gene: TRBV29-1
j_gene: TRBJ2-7
abundance: large
CDR3nt: TGCAGCGGGACTAGCGGGATCGAGCAGTACTTC
CDR3aa: CSGTSGIEQYF

d_gene: TRBD2
v_gene: TRBV19
j_gene: TRBJ2-7
abundance: medium-sized
CDR3nt: TGTGCCACCATAGCGGGAGTGGGGAACGAGCAGTACTTC
CDR3aa: CATIAGVGNEQYF

d_gene: .
v_gene: TRBV19
j_gene: TRBJ1-1
abundance: large
CDR3nt: TGTGCCAGTAGGGACGATATTAGCGACACTGAAGCTTTCTTT
CDR3aa: CASRDDISDTEAFF

d_gene: TRBD1
v_gene: TRBV29-1
j_gene: TRBJ1-2
abundance: large
CDR3nt: TGCAGCGTAATAGTCCCAGGGGGCGCGACCTATGGCTACACCTTC
CDR3aa: CSVIVPGGATYGYTF

d_gene: TRBD1
v_gene: TRBV19
j_gene: TRBJ1-1
abundance: large
CDR3nt: TGTGCCACGGGACAGGGGAACACTGAAGCTTTCTTT
CDR3aa: CATGQGNTEAFF

d_gene: .
v_gene: TRBV19
j_gene: TRBJ1-5
abundance: medium-sized
CDR3nt: TGTGCCAGTAGTTGGAGGGCGAATCAGCCCCAGCATTTT
CDR3aa: CASSWRANQPQHF

d_gene: .
v_gene: TRBV6-1
j_gene: TRBJ2-7
abundance: few
CDR3nt: TGTGCCAGCAGTGAAGGATTCCAGCGAAGTTTTTCCTACGAGCAGTACTTC
CDR3aa: CASSEGFQRSFSYEQYF

d_gene: TRBD2
v_gene: TRBV5-4
j_gene: TRBJ2-3
abundance: large
CDR3nt: TGTGCCAGCAGCGTCTCTAGCGGCCCAGATACGCAGTATTTT
CDR3aa: CASSVSSGPDTQYF

d_gene: .
v_gene: TRBV27
j_gene: TRBJ2-7
abundance: large
CDR3nt: TGTGCCAGCAGTCGTTCCCGCTCCTACGAGCAGTACTTC
CDR3aa: CASSRSRSYEQYF

d_gene: TRBD2
v_gene: TRBV5-4
j_gene: TRBJ2-1
abundance: large
CDR3nt: TGTGCCAGCAGCTCGGGACTAGCGGAATCCTACAATGAGCAGTTCTTC
CDR3aa: CASSSGLAESYNEQFF

d_gene: .
v_gene: TRBV19
j_gene: TRBJ1-1
abundance: .
CDR3nt: TGTGCCAGTAGTATGACAGGAGGGAACACTGAAGCTTTCTTT
CDR3aa: CASSMTGGNTEAFF

d_gene: .
v_gene: TRBV28
j_gene: TRBJ1-2
abundance: large
CDR3nt: TGTGCCAGCAGCCCCGGGTACTATGGCTACACCTTC
CDR3aa: CASSPGYYGYTF

d_gene: .
v_gene: TRBV20-1
j_gene: TRBJ2-1
abundance: large
CDR3nt: TGCAGTGCTAGTCAGTTCGGGGGCCCGTCCTACAATGAGCAGTTCTTC
CDR3aa: CSASQFGGPSYNEQFF

d_gene: .
v_gene: TRBV19
j_gene: TRBJ2-7
abundance: medium-sized
CDR3nt: TGTGCCAGTAGTATATCGGGAGCCGGTTCCTACGAGCAGTACTTC
CDR3aa: CASSISGAGSYEQYF

d_gene: .
v_gene: TRBV21-1
j_gene: TRBJ2-7
abundance: large
CDR3nt: TGTGCCAGCAGCAAGGACAGCTCCTACGAGCAGTACTTC
CDR3aa: CASSKDSSYEQYF

d_gene: .
v_gene: TRBV19
j_gene: TRBJ1-1
abundance: few
CDR3nt: TGTGCCAGTAGTATAGGGAGGACTGAAGCTTTCTTT
CDR3aa: CASSIGRTEAFF

d_gene: .
v_gene: TRBV28
j_gene: TRBJ2-7
abundance: large
CDR3nt: TGTGCCAGCACAGGAGGAGCCTTCCACGAGCAGTACTTC
CDR3aa: CASTGGAFHEQYF

d_gene: .
v_gene: TRBV19
j_gene: TRBJ2-7
abundance: medium-sized
CDR3nt: TGTGCCAGTAGTACTGGGGTTCGCTTCTACGAGCAGTACTTC
CDR3aa: CASSTGVRFYEQYF

d_gene: TRBD2
v_gene: TRBV5-5
j_gene: TRBJ2-7
abundance: large
CDR3nt: TGTGCCAGCAGCCCCAGGACTAGCCGGAGCGAGCAGTACTTC
CDR3aa: CASSPRTSRSEQYF

d_gene: .
v_gene: TRBV19
j_gene: TRBJ2-7
abundance: medium-sized
CDR3nt: TGTGCCAGTAGTATAGTCGGCGGCTCCTACGAGCAGTACTTC
CDR3aa: CASSIVGGSYEQYF

d_gene: .
v_gene: TRBV6-4
j_gene: TRBJ2-2
abundance: large
CDR3nt: TGTGCCACCGCCATCCGGGACACCTTTAGTACCGGGGAGCTGTTTTTT
CDR3aa: CATAIRDTFSTGELFF

d_gene: TRBD1
v_gene: TRBV19
j_gene: TRBJ1-2
abundance: medium-sized
CDR3nt: TGTGCCAGTAGTATCGGGACAGTAGCTAACTATGGCTACACCTTC
CDR3aa: CASSIGTVANYGYTF

d_gene: .
v_gene: TRBV27
j_gene: TRBJ2-7
abundance: large
CDR3nt: TGTGCCAGCAGTCCCCGAGGGGGGAGAGGGTACGAGCAGTACTTC
CDR3aa: CASSPRGGRGYEQYF

d_gene: .
v_gene: TRBV29-1
j_gene: TRBJ2-7
abundance: large
CDR3nt: TGCAGTGGCCTGGCTAACTCCTACGAGCAGTACTTC
CDR3aa: CSGLANSYEQYF

d_gene: .
v_gene: TRBV30
j_gene: TRBJ2-1
abundance: large
CDR3nt: TGTGCCTGGGATGAGCAGTTCTTC
CDR3aa: CAWDEQFF

d_gene: TRBD2
v_gene: TRBV14
j_gene: TRBJ2-1
abundance: medium-sized
CDR3nt: TGTGCCAGCAGCCAAGAGGGGGTAGCGGGAGTTCGCAATGAGCAGTTCTTC
CDR3aa: CASSQEGVAGVRNEQFF

d_gene: .
v_gene: TRBV25-1
j_gene: TRBJ1-1
abundance: .
CDR3nt: TGTGCCAGCATCAGGGGTACTGAAGCTTTCTTT
CDR3aa: CASIRGTEAFF